A single sample gave rise to the 13 T cell receptor beta chains below, sequenced in a study of shared clonotypes between healthy human individuals. Clones were sequenced by immunoSEQ multiplex PCR, and TCRdb holds only the in-frame ones, with some missing. The sample contains over a million clones, about three quarters of which appear only once. Sequencing was carried out using memory CD4+ T cells sorted from blood. The subset here: CD45RA-negative fraction. The receptors shown here come from a man between 18 and 29 years old in good health.

The gene calls are TRBV18 and TRBJ1-2; 7 bases line up with TRBD1. Germline-derived CDR1 and CDR2 are KGHSH and LQKENI. Trimming at V came to 2 bases and at J to 8 bases, leaving 8 bases not matched to a gene. The CDR3 consists of 14 residues. In DNA, the CDR3 is TGTGCCAGCTCACCAGTGGACAGGAGCGGGGGCTACACCTTC. This encodes CASSPVDRSGGYTF.

The chain has TRBV27 and TRBJ2-2, with a possible D match to TRBD1 (6 bases). Trimming shortened V by 2 bases and J by 2 bases, and 12 bases separated the two germline ends. The CDR3 runs 16 residues. Per the germline V gene, CDR1 is MNHEY and CDR2 is SMNVEV (reference sequence). The CDR3 spells CASSLAGTLNTGELFF. The CDR3 coding sequence is TGTGCCAGCAGTTTAGCCGGGACACTAAACACCGGGGAGCTGTTTTTT.

There are a few counts of this clone. V gene TRBV6-6 combines with J gene TRBJ1-2; 7 bases are a match to TRBD1. This CDR3 is built from 13 residues. J was trimmed by 6 bases and V by 2 bases; bases with no gene match: 3. Germline CDR1 is MNHNY and CDR2 is SVGAGI (reference sequence). CDR3: CASSYQGQNGYTF. The CDR3 region has the DNA TGTGCCAGCAGTTACCAGGGACAGAATGGCTACACCTTC.

The V call is TRBV14, the J call TRBJ2-7, with unresolved D. The V end was cut by 0 bases, the J end by 3 bases, with 12 bases between. There are 15 residues in the CDR3. Germline loops: CDR1 SGHDN, CDR2 FVKESK. In nucleotides, the CDR3 is TGTGCCAGCAGCCAAGACGCGACCTCGATCTACGAGCAGTACTTC. This encodes CASSQDATSIYEQYF.

The V call is TRBV10-2, the J call TRBJ2-1, with 11 bases identical to TRBD2. Germline CDR1 is WSHSY and CDR2 is SAAADI. The CDR3 totals 15 residues. Unmatched junction bases numbered 8, after V lost 8 bases and J lost 5 bases. The CDR3 DNA reads TGCGCCAGCCGAGAACTAGCGGGAGCGAACAATGAGCAGTTCTTC. This translates into CASRELAGANNEQFF.

The chain employs TRBV2 and TRBJ2-2; tentatively, D is TRBD1 (8 bases). Per germline, CDR1 SNHLY and CDR2 FYNNEI. The CDR3 contains 15 residues. V lost 6 bases and J 8 bases, leaving 19 bases between the germline ends. The CDR3 nucleotides are TGTGCCAGCAGAGGGACAGGACTAGGGTCGGGGGAGCTGTTTTTT. Translating it yields CASRGTGLGSGELFF.

This clone was seen just once. The chain recombines TRBV7-2 with TRBJ1-3, with D tentatively TRBD1 (6 bases). V lost 5 bases and J lost 3, with 11 bases in between. The CDR3 is made up of 14 amino acids. Germline CDR1 reads SGHTA; CDR2 reads FQGNSA. CDR3 region: CASSPTGFGNTIYF. The DNA of the CDR3 is TGTGCCAGCAGCCCTACAGGGTTTGGAAACACCATATATTTT. The entire variable domain, with the rest obtained from reference TRBV7-2 and TRBJ1-3, is as follows: GAGVSQSPSNKVTEKGKDVELRCDPISGHTALYWYRQSLGQGLEFLIYFQGNSAPDKSGLPSDRFSAERTGGSVSTLTIQRTQQEDSAVYLCASSPTGFGNTIYFGEGSWLTVV.

The chain employs TRBV19 and TRBJ1-6; no clear D. Germline-derived CDR1 and CDR2 are LNHDA and SQIVND (reference sequence). This CDR3 has 17 residues. V was pared by 2 bases and J by 4 bases, with 15 bases between. The CDR3 sequence: CASSILLQTSYNSPLHF. The CDR3 DNA is TGTGCCAGTAGTATATTGCTGCAGACTTCATATAATTCACCCCTCCACTTT.

This rearrangement joins TRBV5-1 to TRBJ2-7; 7 bases fit TRBD1. Germline assignment: CDR1 SGHRS and CDR2 YFSETQ. This CDR3 has 14 residues. V trimming: 4 bases; J trimming: 6 bases; junction bases outside the gene matches: 10. For the CDR3, the DNA is TGCGCCAGCAGCCTTGGACAGGTGCAGGGCGAGCAGTACTTC. This encodes CASSLGQVQGEQYF. Variable domain in full (rest from reference TRBV5-1 and TRBJ2-7): KAGVTQTPRYLIKTRGQQVTLSCSPISGHRSVSWYQQTPGQGLQFLFEYFSETQRNKGNFPGRFSGRQFSNSRSEMNVSTLELGDSALYLCASSLGQVQGEQYFGPGTRLTVT.

This chain connects TRBV10-3 to TRBJ2-7; TRBD1 agrees at 7 bases. From germline, CDR1 is ENHRY and CDR2 SYGVKD. The V and J ends lost 0 bases and 3 bases, in that order; junction bases with no gene match: 11. CDR3 length: 17 amino acids. The CDR3 protein is CAISESATGTVIYEQYF. Written as DNA, the CDR3 is TGTGCCATCAGTGAGTCGGCAACAGGGACAGTTATCTACGAGCAGTACTTC.

The chain has TRBV2 and TRBJ1-1; 9 nucleotides align to TRBD1. Trimming at V came to 5 bases and at J to 4 bases, leaving 2 bases not matched to a gene. The CDR3 loop spans 13 amino acids. CDR1 is SNHLY, CDR2 FYNNEI, per germline. CDR3 amino acids: CASSKTGGTEAFF. CDR3 DNA sequence: TGTGCCAGCAGTAAGACAGGGGGCACTGAAGCTTTCTTT.

The V call is TRBV27, the J call TRBJ2-2; D is perhaps TRBD1 or TRBD2 (5 bases each). Germline V lookup: CDR1 MNHEY, CDR2 SMNVEV (reference sequence). The CDR3 sequence is 14 residues long. The V end lost 6 bases, the J end lost 5 bases, and 13 bases lay between the germline ends. The CDR3 bases are TGTGCCAGCAGCCGGGACCGTGGGACCGGGGAGCTGTTTTTT. As protein: CASSRDRGTGELFF.

Here the CDR3 reads CASTRTDSGNTIYF. The DNA for the CDR3 is TGTGCCAGTACGAGGACCGACTCTGGAAACACCATATATTTT. This rearrangement joins TRBV19 to TRBJ1-3; D gene unclear. V was clipped by 7 bases and J by 0 bases, with 10 bases between them. The CDR3 covers 14 residues. CDR1 and CDR2 (germline): LNHDA, SQIVND (reference sequence).